A selection of T cell receptor beta chains follows, all from one sample in a study of blood T cell repertoires in COVID-19. Here immunoSEQ multiplex PCR was the method, and the copy in TCRdb shows in-frame clones only, minus some. The sample includes 320,000 or so clones, approximately 91% of them seen just once. The sequencing input was PBMCs or T cells enriched from blood (not recorded which). These receptors were collected from a man in his 60s who had recovered from COVID-19. The CDR3 runs from the conserved cysteine through the conserved F or W. A D gene is named only where the DNA matches it firmly. Size is omitted from some rows. Given values are once, few, many or a class for expanded clones.

-	-	TRBV2	TRBJ1-6	TGTGCCAGCAGGCAGGGACTAAATTCACCCCTCCACTTT	CASRQGLNSPLHF
TRBD2	-	TRBV6-2/TRBV6-3	TRBJ2-5	TGTGCCAGCAGTCCAGGACTAGCGGGAGGGCCTAGGGAGACCCAGTACTTC	CASSPGLAGGPRETQYF
-	-	TRBV28	TRBJ1-2	TGTGCCAGCAGAAACACGGGATATGGCTACACCTTC	CASRNTGYGYTF
-	-	TRBV12-5	TRBJ2-5	TGTGCTAGTGGTTCACCTAAGTTACGGTTCATGGAGACCCAGTACTTC	CASGSPKLRFMETQYF
-	-	TRBV7-2	TRBJ2-1	TGTGCCAGCAGCTTAGCGGGAGTCTCCTACAATGAGCAGTTCTTC	CASSLAGVSYNEQFF
-	-	TRBV18	TRBJ2-7	TGTGCCAGCTCACCTAGTCAGGGAGGCTACGAGCAGTACTTC	CASSPSQGGYEQYF
-	-	TRBV6-2/TRBV6-3	TRBJ1-2	TGTGCCAGCAGTTATATCCAGACTAACTATGGCTACACCTTC	CASSYIQTNYGYTF
-	-	TRBV11-1	TRBJ2-1	TGTGCCAGCAGCTTACGACAGGAGTACAATGAGCAGTTCTTC	CASSLRQEYNEQFF
-	once	TRBV12-2	TRBJ1-1	TGTGCAAGTCGCCGAAGAACGGTATGCGTGGAAGCTTTCTTT	CASRRRTVCVEAFF
-	-	TRBV7-9	TRBJ1-1	TGTGCCAGCAGCTTAGGGGGGCGCACTGAAGCTTTCTTT	CASSLGGRTEAFF
-	-	TRBV3-1/TRBV3-2	TRBJ2-7	TGTGCCAGCAGCATGGGGCTTTACTACGAGCAGTACTTC	CASSMGLYYEQYF
-	-	TRBV10-3	TRBJ2-5	TGTGCCATCAGCCAGCCCGGGGAGACCCAGTACTTC	CAISQPGETQYF
TRBD1	once	TRBV6-5	TRBJ2-7	TGTGCCAGCAGCCCCAGGGGGCGAAACGAGCAGTACTTC	CASSPRGRNEQYF
-	-	TRBV19	TRBJ1-3	TGTGCCAGTACATTCCGGGGGGGACACTCTGGAAACACCATATATTTT	CASTFRGGHSGNTIYF
-	-	TRBV9	TRBJ1-3	TGTGCCAGCAGCGTAACAGGGTCCTCTGGAAACACCATATATTTT	CASSVTGSSGNTIYF
TRBD2	-	TRBV12-5	TRBJ2-1	TGTGCTAGTGGTTTGTCACTAGCGGGGACGTCCAATGAGCAGTTCTTC	CASGLSLAGTSNEQFF
-	-	TRBV7-2	TRBJ1-5	TGTGCCAGCAGCTCCGGGGGGTCAGGCAATCAGCCCCAGCATTTT	CASSSGGSGNQPQHF
TRBD2	-	TRBV20-1	TRBJ2-5	TGCAGTGCCAGTGGGACTAGCGGGATTCGTCAAGAGACCCAGTACTTC	CSASGTSGIRQETQYF
TRBD2	-	TRBV6-1	TRBJ2-2	TGTGCCAGCAGTGAAAATATACTAGCGGGAGATCCCGGGGAGCTGTTTTTT	CASSENILAGDPGELFF
-	-	TRBV21-1	TRBJ2-7	TGTGCCAGCAGCTCTTGCCCCTTTTTGACAGTGGTCTACGAGCAGTACTTC	CASSSCPFLTVVYEQYF
-	many	TRBV12-3/TRBV12-4	TRBJ1-1	TGTGCCAGCAGTCCCCCTGTATCTGAAGCTTTCTTT	CASSPPVSEAFF
TRBD1	-	TRBV28	TRBJ2-7	TGTGCCAGCAGTTTTTTAGGGGGCTTCTACGAGCAGTACTTC	CASSFLGGFYEQYF
-	-	TRBV28	TRBJ1-2	TGTGCCAGCAGTTTATTTCCGGGTAACTATGGCTACACCTTC	CASSLFPGNYGYTF
TRBD1	-	TRBV19	TRBJ2-7	TGTGCCAGTAGTATCTCGGGACAGGGGGCGATCTACGAGCAGTACTTC	CASSISGQGAIYEQYF
-	-	TRBV5-1	TRBJ2-3	TGCGCCAGCAGCTTTGGGACAAAAAGCACAGATACGCAGTATTTT	CASSFGTKSTDTQYF
-	-	TRBV7-8	TRBJ2-3	TGTGCCAGCAGCTACCCGCCGGGGGCAGATACGCAGTATTTT	CASSYPPGADTQYF
-	once	TRBV5-6	TRBJ1-5	TGTGCCAGCAGCTTTCGCAGGTCAGGCAATCAGCCCCAGCATTTT	CASSFRRSGNQPQHF
TRBD1	-	TRBV5-6	TRBJ1-2	TGTGCCAGCAGCCACCGGGACAGCTATGGCTACACCTTC	CASSHRDSYGYTF
-	-	TRBV25-1	TRBJ2-5	TGTGCCAGCAGTCCTCCACGGGGGGCCGGGACCCAGTACTTC	CASSPPRGAGTQYF
-	-	TRBV28	TRBJ2-7	TGTGCCAGCAGTTCCCGGGGACTTCCTCCCTACGAGCAGTACTTC	CASSSRGLPPYEQYF
-	-	TRBV12-2	TRBJ1-2	TGTGCAAGTCGCTTAGATTGCAGAGGGGGCGGAAGCTATGGCTACACCTTC	CASRLDCRGGGSYGYTF
TRBD1	-	TRBV5-1	TRBJ1-3	TGCGCCAGCAGCTTGGCCGGGACAGGGGGCGGAAACACCATATATTTT	CASSLAGTGGGNTIYF
-	-	TRBV24-1	TRBJ2-3	TGTGCCACCAGTGACCCGCTAGGCGGGATAGATACGCAGTATTTT	CATSDPLGGIDTQYF
-	-	TRBV5-6	TRBJ2-3	TGTGCCAGCAGCTTGGCCGGGGCGGGATACCCAGATACGCAGTATTTT	CASSLAGAGYPDTQYF
TRBD1	-	TRBV7-9	TRBJ1-4	TGTGCCAGCAAACAGGGGCCACTTGCAACTAATGAAAAACTGTTTTTT	CASKQGPLATNEKLFF
TRBD2	-	TRBV5-1	TRBJ2-5	TGCGCCAGCAGCGGGGGGGACGAAGCCTCTGGGACCCAGTACTTC	CASSGGDEASGTQYF
-	-	TRBV28	TRBJ1-5	TGTGCCAGCAGCCCGGTTTCTAGCAATCAGCCCCAGCATTTT	CASSPVSSNQPQHF
TRBD2	few	TRBV29-1	TRBJ2-7	TGCAGCGCCCCTGCGACTAGCGGAGACTCCTACGAGCAGTACTTC	CSAPATSGDSYEQYF
-	-	TRBV24-1	TRBJ2-2	TGTGCCACCAGTGATTTTACAGCCGCGAACACCGGGGAGCTGTTTTTT	CATSDFTAANTGELFF
-	-	TRBV6-5	TRBJ2-5	TGTGCCAGCAGTTTCGGCAGGGAAGAGACCCAGTACTTC	CASSFGREETQYF
-	-	TRBV28	TRBJ2-7	TGTGCCAGCAGTTCGTCTCCCTCCTACGAGCAGTACTTC	CASSSSPSYEQYF
TRBD2	-	TRBV2	TRBJ2-3	TGTGCCAGCAGGACCGGGACTAGCGGTCCCGGAGATACGCAGTATTTT	CASRTGTSGPGDTQYF
-	-	TRBV11-1	TRBJ2-3	TGTGCCAGCAGCTTAGGTCTATATCTTAGCACAGATACGCAGTATTTT	CASSLGLYLSTDTQYF
-	once	TRBV2	TRBJ1-3	TGTGCCAGCAGCCTTAGCTCTGGAAACACCATATATTTT	CASSLSSGNTIYF
TRBD1	-	TRBV7-9	TRBJ1-4	TGTGCCAGCAGCTTCGGACAGGGGACAACTAATGAAAAACTGTTTTTT	CASSFGQGTTNEKLFF
TRBD2	-	TRBV5-1	TRBJ2-7	TGCGCCAGCAGCTGGGCCCCGGGGGGAGCCTCCTCCGCATACGAGCAGTACTTC	CASSWAPGGASSAYEQYF
-	-	TRBV29-1	TRBJ1-2	TGCAGCGCTCAACAGGGAGTCGGATATGGCTACACCTTC	CSAQQGVGYGYTF
TRBD2	once	TRBV7-9	TRBJ2-1	TGTGCCAGCAGCTCCCCGGGACTAGCCGGGACCTACAATGAGCAGTTCTTC	CASSSPGLAGTYNEQFF
TRBD1	once	TRBV4-1	TRBJ1-1	TGCGCCAGCAGCCACGGGGCGGGACAGGGTGAAAATGAAGCTTTCTTT	CASSHGAGQGENEAFF
-	-	TRBV10-3	TRBJ2-3	TGTGCCATCAGTGAGTCCCCTAGAGATACGCAGTATTTT	CAISESPRDTQYF
-	-	TRBV5-1	TRBJ2-7	TGCGCCAGCAGCTTTCTACAGGCCTCCTACGAGCAGTACTTC	CASSFLQASYEQYF
TRBD1	few	TRBV28	TRBJ2-7	TGTGCCAGCAGTTTCCGGGACAGAATTTACTACGAGCAGTACTTC	CASSFRDRIYYEQYF
TRBD1	-	TRBV19	TRBJ2-5	TGTGCCAGTAGTCCCGGGGACAGGTGGGAGACCCAGTACTTC	CASSPGDRWETQYF
-	-	TRBV29-1	TRBJ1-5	TGCAGCGTTAGGAGGGGCGTTAATCAGCCCCAGCATTTT	CSVRRGVNQPQHF
-	-	TRBV2	TRBJ2-2	TGTGCCAGCAGGAACATCGGGGAGCTGTTTTTT	CASRNIGELFF
TRBD2	-	TRBV4-3	TRBJ2-3	TGCGCCAGCAGCCAAGGAGGGACTAGCGGGAGGGCGAAAGATACGCAGTATTTT	CASSQGGTSGRAKDTQYF